This entry lists 32 T cell receptor beta chains sequenced from one sample in a study of blood T cell repertoires in COVID-19. This table comes from immunoSEQ multiplex PCR, and its TCRdb copy is limited to in-frame clones, with some not included. The sample contains under 55,000 clones, approximately 80% of which appear only once. Source material: peripheral blood. The origin of the receptors is a man aged 45-65 years with acute or convalescent COVID-19.

This clone is a singleton in its sample. The chain has TRBV3-1 (or the pseudogene TRBV3-2) and TRBJ1-1, with D hard to call. Trimming removed 3 bases at V and 4 bases at J, with 9 bases between. Germline lookup yields CDR1 LGHDT and CDR2 YNNKEL (reference sequence). CDR3 length equals 13 residues. CDR3: CASSQGSSTEAFF. The CDR3 nucleotides read TGTGCCAGCAGCCAGGGTTCTAGCACTGAAGCTTTCTTT.

The V gene is TRBV7-3, the J gene TRBJ2-7, with D perhaps matching TRBD1 (6 bases). The ends were cut back, 3 bases at V and 7 bases at J, with 13 bases in the middle. This CDR3 is built from 13 residues. Per the germline V gene, CDR1 is SGHTA and CDR2 is FQGTGA. The CDR3 nucleotides are TGTGCCAGCAGCTTGGGACATCTGAGGGAGCAGTACTTC. This translates into CASSLGHLREQYF.

The genes are TRBV18 and TRBJ1-6, with D tentatively TRBD1 (5 bases). The CDR3 is 15 residues long. Germline V lookup: CDR1 KGHSH, CDR2 LQKENI. V was clipped by 2 bases and J by 8 bases, with 13 bases between them. DNA for the CDR3: TGTGCCAGCTCACCAGCGGGACGGGGGGATTCACCCCTCCACTTT. Its translation is CASSPAGRGDSPLHF.

The genes are TRBV6-5 and TRBJ2-7, with 10 bases lining up with TRBD2. CDR3 length equals 15 residues. V shed 4 bases, J shed 2 bases, and the junction held 5 bases outside the gene matches. The germline gives CDR1 MNHEY, CDR2 SVGAGI. The CDR3 DNA sequence: TGTGCCAGCAGTTCGTGGACTAGCGGAGCCTACGAGCAGTACTTC. Its protein product is CASSSWTSGAYEQYF.

V gene TRBV4-1 combines with J gene TRBJ1-5; perhaps TRBD1 as D (5 bases). The CDR3 runs to 15 residues. Germline CDR1 is MGHRA and CDR2 is YSYEKL. V gave up 4 bases and J gave up 5 bases, with 15 bases separating them. The CDR3 region is CASSLQVQGDQPQHF. CDR3 sequence (DNA): TGCGCCAGCAGCCTTCAAGTGCAGGGCGATCAGCCCCAGCATTTT.

The chain uses TRBV9 and TRBJ2-5; 7 bases are shared with TRBD1. J gave up 5 bases and V 1 base, and 2 bases lay outside the gene matches. The CDR3 has 13 amino acids. CDR1 and CDR2 from the germline V gene are SGDLS and YYNGEE. The DNA of the CDR3 is TGTGCCAGCAGCGTACAGGGGGTCGAGACCCAGTACTTC. Protein product: CASSVQGVETQYF.

V and J are TRBV27 and TRBJ2-7, with D possibly being TRBD2 (6 bases). CDR3 length: 16 amino acids. Trimming cost V 5 bases and J 0 bases, with 17 bases left between them. Germline lookup yields CDR1 MNHEY and CDR2 SMNVEV (reference sequence). The CDR3 DNA is TGTGCCAGCAGTCCCTCCCTCGGGAGTATCTCCTACGAGCAGTACTTC. This sequence encodes CASSPSLGSISYEQYF.

The chain carries TRBV7-9 and TRBJ1-1; 7 bases are shared with TRBD1. Looked up from germline, CDR1 is SEHNR and CDR2 is FQNEAQ (reference sequence). The CDR3 is 16 residues long. Trimming at V came to 6 bases and at J to 4 bases, leaving 14 bases not matched to a gene. CDR3 sequence: CASSYQKGARGTEAFF. CDR3 DNA: TGTGCCAGCAGTTACCAAAAGGGGGCGCGGGGCACTGAAGCTTTCTTT.

The chain recombines TRBV7-3 with TRBJ2-2, with D hard to call. V was trimmed by 2 bases and J by 0 bases, leaving 7 bases between them. The CDR3 consists of 15 residues. From germline, CDR1 is SGHTA and CDR2 FQGTGA. The CDR3 bases are TGTGCCAGCAGCTTATCTCCTTCGAACACCGGGGAGCTGTTTTTT. It codes for CASSLSPSNTGELFF.

The gene calls are TRBV11-2 and TRBJ2-1; D might be TRBD2 (5 bases). Trimming took off 5 bases at V and 4 bases at J, with 9 bases between the two ends. The CDR3 is 13 residues long. Per the germline V gene, CDR1 is SGHAT and CDR2 is FQNNGV. The CDR3 DNA is TGTGCCAGCAGCGAAGAGGGTTACAATGAGCAGTTCTTC. Translated: CASSEEGYNEQFF.

By proportion, this clone is medium-sized. The chain combines TRBV6-5 with TRBJ1-1; TRBD1 is a possible D gene (6 bases). Germline CDR1 and CDR2: MNHEY and SVGAGI. The CDR3 runs 13 residues. The V end was cut by 5 bases, the J end by 9 bases, with 16 bases between. For the CDR3, the DNA is TGTGCCAGCAGTCTAAGGGACAAAAAGAAAGCTTTCTTT. It encodes CASSLRDKKKAFF.

The chain is built from TRBV19 and TRBJ2-1, with TRBD2 matching over 11 bases. Germline trimming cut 5 bases from V and 3 bases from J; bases unmatched to any gene: 3. CDR3 length equals 15 residues. Germline values: CDR1 LNHDA, CDR2 SQIVND (reference sequence). The CDR3 DNA sequence: TGTGCCAGTAGTTCCGGGACTAGCGGCTACAATGAGCAGTTCTTC. It is translated as CASSSGTSGYNEQFF. The full variable domain, in which reference TRBV19 and TRBJ2-1 provide the parts outside the CDR3, is DGGITQSPKYLFRKEGQNVTLSCEQNLNHDAMYWYRQDPGQGLRLIYYSQIVNDFQKGDIAEGYSVSREKKESFPLTVTSAQKNPTAFYLCASSSGTSGYNEQFFGPGTRLTVL.

This clone came up a few times. This chain connects TRBV18 to TRBJ1-2; 10 bases fit TRBD1. This CDR3 is built from 12 residues. From germline, CDR1 is KGHSH and CDR2 LQKENI. The J segment lost 13 bases and the V segment lost 2 bases, leaving 4 bases of the junction unmatched. CDR3: CASSPGQGETTF. DNA of the CDR3: TGTGCCAGCTCACCAGGACAGGGGGAAACCACCTTC. Drawing the rest from reference TRBV18 and TRBJ1-2, the complete variable domain is NAGVMQNPRHLVRRRGQEARLRCSPMKGHSHVYWYRQLPEEGLKFMVYLQKENIIDESGMPKERFSAEFPKEGPSILRIQQVVRGDSAAYFCASSPGQGETTFGSGTRLTVV.

The rearrangement uses TRBV13 and TRBJ2-7, with D possibly being TRBD2 (7 bases). The CDR3 is made up of 18 amino acids. V lost 5 bases, J lost 3 bases, and 26 bases lay in between. Germline V gene lookup returns CDR1 PRHDT and CDR2 FYEKMQ (reference sequence). CDR3 bases: TGTGCCAGCAGCCTGGGGGCCTTCACTAGCGAAAACGGCTACGAGCAGTACTTC. Translated, it gives CASSLGAFTSENGYEQYF.

The chain couples TRBV27 to TRBJ1-5; the match to TRBD1 covers 8 bases. Per germline, CDR1 MNHEY and CDR2 SMNVEV (reference sequence). V lost 6 bases and J lost 3; bases outside the gene matches: 7. The CDR3 loop spans 15 amino acids. The CDR3 DNA follows: TGTGCCAGCAGAGCGACAGGGGTGAACAATCAGCCCCAGCATTTT. As protein: CASRATGVNNQPQHF.

The V and J genes are TRBV10-3 and TRBJ2-1; 10 bases map to TRBD1. The germline V gene encodes CDR1 ENHRY and CDR2 SYGVKD. J lost 7 bases, V lost 3 bases, and 3 bases had no gene match. This CDR3 has 14 amino acids. CDR3 protein: CAISDRDRGNEQFF. For the CDR3, the DNA is TGTGCCATCAGTGACCGGGACAGGGGTAATGAGCAGTTCTTC.

The chain couples TRBV14 to TRBJ2-7; D perhaps matches TRBD2 (6 bases). This CDR3 comprises 14 residues. V lost 1 base and J 1 base, leaving 8 bases between the germline ends. Per the germline V gene, CDR1 is SGHDN and CDR2 is FVKESK. The CDR3 nucleotides read TGTGCCAGCAGCCAAGGACTAGGGTCCTACGAGCAGTACTTC. It translates to CASSQGLGSYEQYF.

This chain joins TRBV12-3 or TRBV12-4 and TRBJ2-2; D call uncertain. The V end was cut by 7 bases, the J end by 6 bases, with 12 bases between. This CDR3 spans 13 amino acids. CDR3 loop: CASTLLYAGELFF. The CDR3 DNA is TGTGCCAGCACCCTCCTTTATGCCGGGGAGCTGTTTTTT.

This chain uses TRBV5-6 with TRBJ2-1, with TRBD2 matching 7 bases. The CDR3 length is 15 residues. The V gene end was trimmed by 5 bases and the J gene end by 6 bases; junction bases not matched to a gene: 11. Germline CDR1 is SGHDT and CDR2 is YYEEEE. The CDR3 spells CASRFAGVIINEQFF. CDR3 in DNA: TGTGCCAGCAGATTCGCGGGGGTAATTATCAATGAGCAGTTCTTC.

V is TRBV7-9 and J is TRBJ2-2; TRBD2 aligns across 9 bases. This CDR3 region has 17 residues. V shed 5 bases, J shed 1 base, and the junction held 8 bases outside the gene matches. Germline lookup yields CDR1 SEHNR and CDR2 FQNEAQ (reference sequence). The DNA of the CDR3 is TGTGCCAGCAGCCGGTTGCGAGCGGGGGGGAACACCGGGGAGCTGTTTTTT. The encoded protein is CASSRLRAGGNTGELFF.

The chain couples TRBV5-1 to TRBJ2-5, with a weak D call TRBD2 (6 bases). Trimming cost V 4 bases and J 4 bases, with 17 bases left between them. Germline loops: CDR1 SGHRS, CDR2 YFSETQ. The CDR3 extends over 15 amino acids. DNA for the CDR3: TGCGCCAGCAGCCCACTCCAATTGGGGGGAGAGACCCAGTACTTC. Translated, it gives CASSPLQLGGETQYF.

V and J are TRBV4-1 and TRBJ1-3; 8 bases map to TRBD1. This CDR3 has 12 residues. The ends lost 8 bases at V and 4 bases at J; junction bases unmatched: 1. Looked up from germline, CDR1 is MGHRA and CDR2 is YSYEKL. CDR3 DNA: TGCGCCAGCGGGACAGGCGGAAACACCATATATTTT. Encoded protein: CASGTGGNTIYF.

The rearrangement uses TRBV2 and TRBJ2-2; D uncertain. This CDR3 spans 16 amino acids. Germline CDR1 reads SNHLY; CDR2 reads FYNNEI. Trimming left V 3 bases short and J 3 bases short, with 14 bases between. CDR3 sequence (DNA): TGTGCCAGCAGTGAGTCGGGTAGATTGTACACCGGGGAGCTGTTTTTT. Translation: CASSESGRLYTGELFF. Drawing the rest from reference TRBV2 and TRBJ2-2, the complete variable domain is EPEVTQTPSHQVTQMGQEVILRCVPISNHLYFYWYRQILGQKVEFLVSFYNNEISEKSEIFDDQFSVERPDGSNFTLKIRSTKLEDSAMYFCASSESGRLYTGELFFGEGSRLTVL.

The V gene is TRBV6-4, the J gene TRBJ2-3; D not resolved. CDR1 MRHNA and CDR2 SNTAGT come from the germline V gene. V dropped 8 bases and J dropped 6 bases, with 15 bases sitting between them. The CDR3 runs to 13 residues. DNA of the CDR3: TGTGCCAGCGACAACCGCTCTCCCGATACGCAGTATTTT. This gives the protein CASDNRSPDTQYF.

The chain links TRBV6-5 to TRBJ1-2; D is possibly TRBD1 (5 bases). Germline assignment: CDR1 MNHEY and CDR2 SVGAGI. Trimming removed 7 bases from V and 10 bases from J, with 19 bases in between. The CDR3 totals 13 residues. The chain's CDR3 is CASTSTGSVTYTF. The DNA of the CDR3 is TGTGCCAGCACCTCCACAGGCAGCGTGACCTACACCTTC.

A word on this clone: The germline gene is not matched at one end of the junction; a read error may be the cause. CDR3 loop: CASSLAEADTQYF. The CDR3 region has the DNA TGTGCTAGCAGCTTAGCGGAGGCAGATACGCAGTATTTT. This rearrangement joins TRBV7-7 to TRBJ2-3; maybe TRBD2 (6 bases). Looked up from germline, CDR1 is SSHAT and CDR2 is FNYEAQ (reference sequence). This CDR3 is 13 amino acids long.

This chain connects TRBV27 to TRBJ1-6; possibly TRBD1 for D (6 bases). V was clipped by 6 bases and J by 8 bases, with 11 bases between them. Per the germline V gene, CDR1 is MNHEY and CDR2 is SMNVEV (reference sequence). The CDR3 sequence is 13 residues long. The DNA of the CDR3 is TGTGCCAGCAGACTACAGGGCGATTCACCCCTCCACTTT. Its protein product is CASRLQGDSPLHF.

The CDR3 loop reads CASSPIGRTGVGDEQFF. The CDR3 DNA sequence: TGTGCCAGCAGCCCTATAGGCCGAACGGGAGTGGGCGATGAGCAGTTCTTC. The gene calls are TRBV3-1 (or the pseudogene TRBV3-2) and TRBJ2-1, with D possibly TRBD2 on 6 matching bases. The CDR3 contains 17 residues. Germline assignment: CDR1 LGHDT and CDR2 YNNKEL (reference sequence). V lost 4 bases and J 8 bases, leaving 24 bases between the germline ends.

The rearrangement links TRBV19 to TRBJ1-5, with D maybe TRBD1 (6 bases). Looked up from germline, CDR1 is LNHDA and CDR2 is SQIVND (reference sequence). Trimming removed 4 bases at V and 0 bases at J, with 13 bases between. The CDR3 has 16 residues. CDR3: CASSRPRGYSNQPQHF. As DNA, the CDR3 is TGTGCCAGTAGTAGACCCAGGGGTTATAGCAATCAGCCCCAGCATTTT.

This clone was seen once. The rearrangement joins TRBV5-5 to TRBJ2-1; 7 bases fit TRBD1. The junction had 8 bases not matched to a gene; V was cut back by 0 bases and J by 8 bases. This CDR3 is built from 15 residues. CDR1 is SGHKS and CDR2 is YYEKEE in the germline V gene (reference sequence). CDR3 in DNA: TGTGCCAGCAGCTTGGCCTACGAACAGGGGTATGAGCAGTTCTTC. It encodes CASSLAYEQGYEQFF.

The chain's CDR3 is CASSYDRANEQYF. The CDR3 DNA reads TGTGCCAGCAGCTATGACAGAGCGAACGAGCAGTACTTC. The V gene is TRBV7-2, the J gene TRBJ2-7; maybe TRBD1 (5 bases). CDR3 length equals 13 residues. The germline V and J ends were trimmed by 4 bases and 5 bases, with 12 bases remaining between them. Per the germline V gene, CDR1 is SGHTA and CDR2 is FQGNSA.

J is TRBJ2-2 and V is TRBV15; TRBD1 agrees at 8 bases. Germline CDR1 LNHNV, CDR2 YYDKDF (reference sequence). After removal of 5 bases from V and 7 bases from J, the junction contained 12 bases not matched to a gene. This CDR3 spans 16 amino acids. CDR3 sequence: CATSGWDRWGNGELFF. The CDR3 DNA is TGTGCCACCAGCGGATGGGACAGGTGGGGGAACGGGGAGCTGTTTTTT.